This note documents a single T cell receptor (beta chain) sequence. Its antigen is unidentified. Starting material of around 490 ng total RNA yielded TCR beta cDNA via a constant-region primer. Nested multiplex PCR, run for three rounds with slightly modified ARM-PCR, yielded TCR beta libraries. TRBV1-TRBV30 forward and Cbeta reverse primers drove the first two roughly 10-cycle rounds. TCRdb re-analysed the multiplex PCR reads in MiXCR, keeping a single row per CDR3 protein. The profile covers over 100,000 distinct CDR3 sequences, with 65% to 75% appearing a single time and more than 8% taken by the ten largest. The data derive from a study of tumor-infiltrating lymphocytes in primary liver carcinoma. Whole-study context: Sample yields of productive TCRbeta reads, ranging from roughly 3.65 to 7.5 million, were similar across tissue types. Study-wide results and caveats: Lesser overlap characterized tumor-adjacent and tumor-blood pairs relative to tumor region pairs.

Germline CDR1 is KGHSH and CDR2 is LQKENI. Trimming removed 1 base at V and 7 bases at J, with 15 bases between. The CDR3 contains 15 residues. Investigators took RNA and DNA out together from roughly 20-30 mg of unsorted bulk tissue. Patients underwent resection of primary liver carcinoma. This receptor was identified in a woman between 55 and 75 years old with primary liver carcinoma and hepatitis B virus infection. The rearrangement uses TRBV18 and TRBJ2-3, with unresolved D. Material: tumor-adjacent normal liver tissue. CDR3 nucleotide sequence: TGTGCCAGCTCACCACAAGGGAATTTCGCAAATACGCAGTATTTT. This sequence encodes CASSPQGNFANTQYF.